This T cell receptor beta chain derives from a study of cytotoxic CD8 clonotypes in ibrutinib-treated CLL. Overall study context: Responses comprised 24 partial and 2 complete; at median approximately six years, about 14 remained remitted and around twelve progressed.

From germline, CDR1 is SNHLY and CDR2 FYNNEI. The CDR3 has 13 residues. V gave up 5 bases and J gave up 3 bases, with 9 bases separating them. TCRdb's copy holds only in-frame clones and misses some; the assay was immunoSEQ multiplex PCR. Here the sample spans 300,000 or so clones, under 70% being singletons. Study-level findings and limits: Clonality was higher at ibrutinib response and returned toward baseline at progression.

Comments on this clone: No antigen is known for it.

This receptor was obtained from a human donor with chronic lymphocytic leukemia. The sample in question was PBMCs, obtained after 36 months of ibrutinib treatment. J is TRBJ2-3 and V is TRBV2, with no clear D. CDR3 nucleotide sequence: TGTGCCAGCAGTCTAGTGTCGACAGATACGCAGTATTTT. Protein sequence: CASSLVSTDTQYF.